Sequencing of this TCR beta chain was carried out in a study of blood T cell repertoires in COVID-19. As for the study in general: Acute and convalescent COVID-19 specimens originated in the United States, Italy and Spain.

The V gene lost 6 bases and the J gene lost 2 bases, with 13 bases spanning the gap. Germline-derived CDR1 and CDR2 are SNHLY and FYNNEI. This CDR3 has 14 amino acids. Repertoires were generated with immunoSEQ multiplex PCR, while TCRdb's copy carries only in-frame clones and drops some. The sample contains about 46,000 clones, around 87% of which appear only once. The sequencing sample was made of peripheral blood. This TCR derives from a human donor in a cohort sampled during active COVID-19. The V call is TRBV2, the J call TRBJ1-1, with D unresolved. The CDR3 sequence: CASSLTRGNTEAFF. In DNA form, the CDR3 reads TGTGCCAGCAGCCTTACCCGGGGTAACACTGAAGCTTTCTTT.